This T cell receptor beta chain was captured by sequencing in a study of T cells in Graves' hyperthyroidism and ophthalmopathy. Study conclusions and caveats: In the analysis, a 13 V-J model separated ophthalmopathy from stable hyperthyroidism.

The source material, RNA transcripts, was used to amplify TCR beta CDR3 regions. HTBI primers were used for first-round RT-PCR of the TCR CDR3. Using its own MiXCR run on the multiplex PCR reads, TCRdb lists one record per CDR3 protein. The repertoire holds under 600,000 distinct CDR3 sequences, with 15% to 20% as singletons. Only a few counts were recorded for this clonotype. Its cognate antigen is unknown. Germline V CDR1 and CDR2: ENHRY, SYGVKD. The CDR3 sequence is 13 residues long. Deletions cut 9 bases from V and 5 bases from J, with 11 bases between. The specimen was blood. The chain carries TRBV10-3 and TRBJ1-6; D perhaps matches TRBD1 (5 bases). The TCR originated in a woman aged 40-49 years with Graves' ophthalmopathy. The CDR3 spells CAMADSDNSPLHF. CDR3 DNA: TGTGCCATGGCCGACAGTGATAATTCACCCCTCCACTTT.